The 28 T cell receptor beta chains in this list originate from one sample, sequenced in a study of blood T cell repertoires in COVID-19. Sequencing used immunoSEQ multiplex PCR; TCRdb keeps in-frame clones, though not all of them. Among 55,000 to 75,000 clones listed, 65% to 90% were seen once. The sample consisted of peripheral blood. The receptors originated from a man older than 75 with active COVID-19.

CDR3 residues: CSASMSRETQYF. The CDR3 nucleotides are TGCAGTGCTAGTATGAGTCGGGAGACCCAGTACTTC. The chain carries TRBV20-1 and TRBJ2-5; D ambiguous. V lost 3 bases and J 5 bases, leaving 10 bases between the germline ends. CDR3 length: 12 amino acids. Germline V gene lookup returns CDR1 DFQATT and CDR2 SNEGSKA (reference sequence).

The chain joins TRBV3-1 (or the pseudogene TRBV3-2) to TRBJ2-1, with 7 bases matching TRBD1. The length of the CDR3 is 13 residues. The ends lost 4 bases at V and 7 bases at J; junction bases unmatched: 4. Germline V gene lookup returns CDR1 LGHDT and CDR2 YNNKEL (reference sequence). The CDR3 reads CASSPDRVNEQFF. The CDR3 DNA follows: TGTGCCAGCAGCCCCGACAGGGTGAATGAGCAGTTCTTC.

The CDR3 DNA is TGTGCCAGCAGCTTAGGACTCGCGGCAGTAAACAATCGTTATGGCTACACCTTC. Translating it yields CASSLGLAAVNNRYGYTF. V gene TRBV7-8 combines with J gene TRBJ1-2; D gene uncertain. The germline gives CDR1 SGHVS, CDR2 FQNEAQ. V dropped 1 base and J dropped 5 bases, with 23 bases sitting between them. The CDR3 consists of 18 residues.

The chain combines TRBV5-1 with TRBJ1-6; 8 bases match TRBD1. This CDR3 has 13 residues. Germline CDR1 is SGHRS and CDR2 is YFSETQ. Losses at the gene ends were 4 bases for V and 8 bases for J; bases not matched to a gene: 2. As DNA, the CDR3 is TGCGCCAGCAGCCCGGACAGGGATTCACCCCTCCACTTT. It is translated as CASSPDRDSPLHF.

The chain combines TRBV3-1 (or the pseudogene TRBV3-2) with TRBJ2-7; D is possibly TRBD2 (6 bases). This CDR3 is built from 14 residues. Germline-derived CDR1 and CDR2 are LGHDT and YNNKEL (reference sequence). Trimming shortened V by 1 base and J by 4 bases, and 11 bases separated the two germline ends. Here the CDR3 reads CASSQGAGTYEQYF. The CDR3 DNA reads TGTGCCAGCAGCCAAGGGGCAGGGACTTACGAGCAGTACTTC.

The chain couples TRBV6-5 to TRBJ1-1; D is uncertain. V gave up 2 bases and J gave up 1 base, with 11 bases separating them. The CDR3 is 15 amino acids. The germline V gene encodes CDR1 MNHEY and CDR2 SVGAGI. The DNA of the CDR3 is TGTGCCAGCAGTTACCACCCCAGACAGAACACTGAAGCTTTCTTT. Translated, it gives CASSYHPRQNTEAFF.

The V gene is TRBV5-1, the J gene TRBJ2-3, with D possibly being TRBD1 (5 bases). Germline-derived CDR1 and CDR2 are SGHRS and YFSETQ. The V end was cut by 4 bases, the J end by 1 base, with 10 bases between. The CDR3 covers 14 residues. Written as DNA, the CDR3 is TGCGCCAGCAGCCCGACAGCTGGCACAGATACGCAGTATTTT. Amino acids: CASSPTAGTDTQYF.

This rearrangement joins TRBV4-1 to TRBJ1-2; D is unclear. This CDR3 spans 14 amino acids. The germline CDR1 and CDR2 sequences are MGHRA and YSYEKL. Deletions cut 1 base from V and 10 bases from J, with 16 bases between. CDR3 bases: TGCGCCAGCAGCCAAGGGACTGGTGTCGGCTACTACACCTTC. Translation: CASSQGTGVGYYTF.

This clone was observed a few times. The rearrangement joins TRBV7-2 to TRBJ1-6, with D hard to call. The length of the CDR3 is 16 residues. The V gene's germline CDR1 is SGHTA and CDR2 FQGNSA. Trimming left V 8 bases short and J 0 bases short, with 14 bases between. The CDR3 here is CASSRSFNSYNSPLHF. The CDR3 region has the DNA TGTGCCAGCTCCCGGTCCTTTAACTCCTATAATTCACCCCTCCACTTT.

CDR3 protein: CASSYELTGSGAFF. As DNA, the CDR3 is TGCGCCAGCAGCTACGAGTTGACAGGTTCGGGAGCTTTCTTT. The chain combines TRBV5-1 with TRBJ1-1, with D possibly matching TRBD1 (6 bases). CDR3 length: 14 residues. Germline V gene lookup returns CDR1 SGHRS and CDR2 YFSETQ. Trimming left V 3 bases short and J 10 bases short, with 19 bases between.

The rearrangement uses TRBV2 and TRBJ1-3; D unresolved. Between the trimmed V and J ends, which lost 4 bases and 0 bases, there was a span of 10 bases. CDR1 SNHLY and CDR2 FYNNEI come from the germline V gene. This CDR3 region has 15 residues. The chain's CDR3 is CASSVLRVSGNTIYF. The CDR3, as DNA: TGTGCCAGCAGTGTCTTGAGGGTCTCTGGAAACACCATATATTTT.

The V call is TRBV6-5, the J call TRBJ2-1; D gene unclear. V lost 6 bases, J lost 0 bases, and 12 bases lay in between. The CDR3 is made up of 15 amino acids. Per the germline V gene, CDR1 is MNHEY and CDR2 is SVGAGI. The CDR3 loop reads CASRVTESSYNEQFF. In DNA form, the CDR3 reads TGTGCCAGCAGAGTTACTGAGAGCTCCTACAATGAGCAGTTCTTC.

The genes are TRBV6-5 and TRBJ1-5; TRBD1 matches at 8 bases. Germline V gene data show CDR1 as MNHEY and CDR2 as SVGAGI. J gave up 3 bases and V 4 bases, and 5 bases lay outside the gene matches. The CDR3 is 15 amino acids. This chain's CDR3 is CASSLQGVANQPQHF. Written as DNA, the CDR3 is TGTGCCAGCAGTTTACAGGGGGTTGCCAATCAGCCCCAGCATTTT.

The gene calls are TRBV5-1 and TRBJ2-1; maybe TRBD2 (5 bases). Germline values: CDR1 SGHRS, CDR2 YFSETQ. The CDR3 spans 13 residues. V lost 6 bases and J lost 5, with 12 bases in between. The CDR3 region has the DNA TGCGCCAGCAAAACTTCGGGGAACAATGAGCAGTTCTTC. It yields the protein CASKTSGNNEQFF.

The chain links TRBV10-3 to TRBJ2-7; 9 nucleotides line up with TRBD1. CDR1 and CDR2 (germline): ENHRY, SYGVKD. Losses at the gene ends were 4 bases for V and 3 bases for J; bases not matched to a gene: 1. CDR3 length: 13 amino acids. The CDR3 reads CAISGTGVYEQYF. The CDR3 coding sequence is TGTGCCATCAGTGGGACAGGGGTCTACGAGCAGTACTTC.

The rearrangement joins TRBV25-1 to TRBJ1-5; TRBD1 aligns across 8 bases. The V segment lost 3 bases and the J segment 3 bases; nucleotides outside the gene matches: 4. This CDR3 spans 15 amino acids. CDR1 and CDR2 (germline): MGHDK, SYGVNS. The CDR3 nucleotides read TGTGCCAGCAGTGAGACAGGGGTTTCCAATCAGCCCCAGCATTTT. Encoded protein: CASSETGVSNQPQHF.

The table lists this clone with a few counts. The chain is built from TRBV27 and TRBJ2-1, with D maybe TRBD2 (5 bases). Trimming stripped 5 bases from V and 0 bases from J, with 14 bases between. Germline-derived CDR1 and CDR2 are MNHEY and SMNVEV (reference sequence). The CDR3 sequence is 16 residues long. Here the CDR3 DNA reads TGTGCCAGCAGTCGGAACGGACTGAGCTCCTACAATGAGCAGTTCTTC. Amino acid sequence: CASSRNGLSSYNEQFF.

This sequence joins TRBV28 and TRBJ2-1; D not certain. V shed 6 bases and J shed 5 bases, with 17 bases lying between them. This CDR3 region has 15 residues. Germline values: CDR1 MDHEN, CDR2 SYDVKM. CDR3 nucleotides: TGTGCCAGCAGCCGAACGGTCGCTGGTAACAATGAGCAGTTCTTC. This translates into CASSRTVAGNNEQFF.

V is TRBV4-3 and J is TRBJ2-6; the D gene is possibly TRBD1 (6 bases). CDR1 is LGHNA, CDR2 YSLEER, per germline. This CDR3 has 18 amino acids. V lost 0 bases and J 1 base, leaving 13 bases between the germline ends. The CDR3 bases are TGCGCCAGCAGCCAAGAGGGTTGGGGGCAGTCTGGGGCCAACGTCCTGACTTTC. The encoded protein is CASSQEGWGQSGANVLTF.

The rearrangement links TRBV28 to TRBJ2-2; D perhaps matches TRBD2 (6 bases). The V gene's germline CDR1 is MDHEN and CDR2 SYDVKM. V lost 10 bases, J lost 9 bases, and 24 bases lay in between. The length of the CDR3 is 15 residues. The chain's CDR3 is CATTNGGLGIRELFF. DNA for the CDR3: TGTGCCACCACTAATGGAGGGCTCGGTATCCGGGAGCTGTTTTTT.

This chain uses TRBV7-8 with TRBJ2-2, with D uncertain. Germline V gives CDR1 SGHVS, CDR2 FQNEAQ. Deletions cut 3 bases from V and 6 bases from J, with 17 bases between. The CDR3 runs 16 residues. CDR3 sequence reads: CASSLYAVRRAGELFF. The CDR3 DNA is TGTGCCAGCAGCTTGTACGCCGTTAGGAGAGCCGGGGAGCTGTTTTTT.

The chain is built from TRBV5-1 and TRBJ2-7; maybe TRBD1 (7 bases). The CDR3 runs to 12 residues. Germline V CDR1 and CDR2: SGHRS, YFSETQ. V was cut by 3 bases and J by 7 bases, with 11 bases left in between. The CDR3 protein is CASSSGGSEQYF. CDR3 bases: TGCGCCAGCAGCTCAGGGGGGAGTGAGCAGTACTTC.

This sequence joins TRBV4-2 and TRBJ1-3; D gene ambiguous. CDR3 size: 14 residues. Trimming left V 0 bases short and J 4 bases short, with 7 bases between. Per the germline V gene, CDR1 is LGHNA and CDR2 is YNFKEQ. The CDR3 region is CASSQDLVGNTIYF. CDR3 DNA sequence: TGTGCCAGCAGCCAAGATCTTGTAGGAAACACCATATATTTT.

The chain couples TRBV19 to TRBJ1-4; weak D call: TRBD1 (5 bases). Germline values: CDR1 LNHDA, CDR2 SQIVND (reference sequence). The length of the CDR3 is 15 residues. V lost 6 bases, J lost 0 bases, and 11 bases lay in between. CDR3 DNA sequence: TGTGCCAGTAGATACAGGAAAACAACTAATGAAAAACTGTTTTTT. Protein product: CASRYRKTTNEKLFF.

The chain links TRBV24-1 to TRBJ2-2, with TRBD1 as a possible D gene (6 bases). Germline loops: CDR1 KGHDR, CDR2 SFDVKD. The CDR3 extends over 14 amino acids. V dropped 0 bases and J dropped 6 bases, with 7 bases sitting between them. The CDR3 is CATSDLNRAGELFF. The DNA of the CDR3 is TGTGCCACCAGTGATTTGAACAGGGCCGGGGAGCTGTTTTTT.

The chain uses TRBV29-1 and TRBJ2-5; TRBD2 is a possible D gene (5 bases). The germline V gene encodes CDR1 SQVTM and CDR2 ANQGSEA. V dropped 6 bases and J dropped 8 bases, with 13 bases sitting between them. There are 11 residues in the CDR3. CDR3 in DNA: TGCAGCGTCGTTCGGGGAGAAACCCAGTACTTC. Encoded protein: CSVVRGETQYF.

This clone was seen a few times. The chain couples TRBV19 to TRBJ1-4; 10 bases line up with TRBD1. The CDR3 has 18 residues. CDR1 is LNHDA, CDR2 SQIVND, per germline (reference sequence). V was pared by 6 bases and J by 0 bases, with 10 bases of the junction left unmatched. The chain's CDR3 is CASSLRTGGMATNEKLFF. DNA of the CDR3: TGTGCCAGTAGCCTCCGGACAGGGGGGATGGCAACTAATGAAAAACTGTTTTTT.

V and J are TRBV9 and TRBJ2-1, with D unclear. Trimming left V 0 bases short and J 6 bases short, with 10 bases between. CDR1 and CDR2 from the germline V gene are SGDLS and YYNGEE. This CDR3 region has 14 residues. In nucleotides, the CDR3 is TGTGCCAGCAGCGTAGAATTTAGCCGCAATGAGCAGTTCTTC. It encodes CASSVEFSRNEQFF. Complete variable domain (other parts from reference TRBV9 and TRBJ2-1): DSGVTQTPKHLITATGQRVTLRCSPRSGDLSVYWYQQSLDQGLQFLIQYYNGEERAKGNILERFSAQQFPDLHSELNLSSLELGDSALYFCASSVEFSRNEQFFGPGTRLTVL.